The clone carrying this T cell receptor beta chain was observed a few times. Its target is unknown. These data belong to a study of T-cell reconstitution after alpha-beta-depleted transplantation in children. Whole-study results and caveats: Roughly two months post-transplant, alpha-beta T cells reportedly originated from several hundred graft clones that had expanded.

Molecular barcoding with unique molecular identifiers was used for the TCRbeta library. TCRdb re-derived calls from the PCR reads in MiXCR, one entry per CDR3 protein. The sample includes about 260,000 distinct CDR3 sequences, around 7.5% of them seen just once. The germline CDR1 and CDR2 sequences are SGHVS and FNYEAQ. The CDR3 has 13 residues. Between the trimmed V and J ends, which lost 4 bases and 8 bases, there was a span of 14 bases. The sequence was collected from a male patient between 10 and 17 years old who had a stem cell transplant for acute lymphoblastic leukemia, so the T cells may come from the graft donor. The sample was PBMCs, mostly from graft donor cells, taken 180 days after TCRalphabeta/CD19-depleted stem cell transplant. The chain has TRBV7-6 and TRBJ1-2, with D perhaps matching TRBD1 (5 bases). CDR3 region: CASSSWGRTGYTF. CDR3 sequence (DNA): TGTGCCAGCAGCTCCTGGGGCCGTACCGGCTACACCTTC.